Shown below are 18 T cell receptor beta chains from a single sample sequenced in a study of T cell repertoires in cytomegalovirus infection. TCRdb reprocessed the reads with MiXCR, giving one entry per CDR3 protein. The sample yields approximately 750,000 distinct CDR3 sequences, approximately 40% seen once. What was sequenced was PBMCs. Source of these receptors: a human donor in good health (CMV status not recorded). Some clones in this sample may be carry-over from other donors' samples.

This chain uses TRBV4-1 with TRBJ2-1, with D perhaps assigned TRBD1 or TRBD2 (5 bases each). This CDR3 is 12 amino acids long. The germline V and J ends were trimmed by 1 base and 15 bases, with 13 bases remaining between them. Germline CDR1 and CDR2: MGHRA and YSYEKL. CDR3 residues: CASSQGQGARFF. Here the CDR3 DNA reads TGCGCCAGCAGCCAAGGTCAGGGAGCTCGGTTCTTC.

The table lists this clonotype with many counts. The chain joins TRBV2 to TRBJ2-1; D may be TRBD2 (6 bases). V was trimmed by 7 bases and J by 0 bases, leaving 7 bases between them. The CDR3 covers 13 residues. Germline lookup yields CDR1 SNHLY and CDR2 FYNNEI. The CDR3 region is CASTGDSYNEQFF. Written as DNA, the CDR3 is TGTGCCAGCACGGGGGACTCCTACAATGAGCAGTTCTTC.

This clonotype showed up just a few times. The chain has TRBV5-5 and TRBJ1-2; TRBD1 matches at 9 bases. The trim removed 3 bases at V and 5 bases at J, leaving 11 bases unmatched. The CDR3 is made up of 16 amino acids. Looked up from germline, CDR1 is SGHKS and CDR2 is YYEKEE (reference sequence). The CDR3 DNA reads as TGTGCCAGCAGCTGGTACACTACCGGGACAGGGTATGGCTACACCTTC. It specifies CASSWYTTGTGYGYTF. The complete variable domain, with remaining parts taken from reference TRBV5-5 and TRBJ1-2, reads DAGVTQSPTHLIKTRGQQVTLRCSPISGHKSVSWYQQVLGQGPQFIFQYYEKEERGRGNFPDRFSARQFPNYSSELNVNALLLGDSALYLCASSWYTTGTGYGYTFGSGTRLTVV.

CDR3 region: CSASHPGTEQYF. The DNA of the CDR3 is TGCAGTGCTAGTCATCCAGGGACCGAGCAGTACTTC. The chain recombines TRBV20-1 with TRBJ2-7; D may match TRBD1 or TRBD2 (5 bases each). There are 12 residues in the CDR3. The germline V gene has CDR1 DFQATT and CDR2 SNEGSKA (reference sequence). The ends were cut back, 3 bases at V and 6 bases at J, with 12 bases in the middle.

The table lists this clonotype with a few counts. The V gene is TRBV28, the J gene TRBJ2-7, with D perhaps matching TRBD1 (6 bases). V lost 3 bases, J lost 3 bases, and 18 bases lay in between. Germline V lookup: CDR1 MDHEN, CDR2 SYDVKM. This CDR3 is 16 amino acids long. The CDR3 reads CASSFPPWTDFYEQYF. In nucleotides, the CDR3 is TGTGCCAGCAGTTTCCCCCCCTGGACAGACTTCTACGAGCAGTACTTC.

This clonotype was recorded a few times. The rearrangement joins TRBV28 to TRBJ2-5, with no clear D. V lost 3 bases, J lost 5 bases, and 16 bases lay in between. This CDR3 is built from 15 residues. Germline assignment: CDR1 MDHEN and CDR2 SYDVKM. The CDR3 DNA is TGTGCCAGCAGTTTTCGCGGCCTATCATTCGAGACCCAGTACTTC. Its protein product is CASSFRGLSFETQYF.

The J gene is TRBJ1-4, the V gene TRBV27; D perhaps matches TRBD1 (6 bases). Trimming cost V 3 bases and J 6 bases, with 11 bases left between them. There are 14 residues in the CDR3. The germline CDR1 and CDR2 sequences are MNHEY and SMNVEV (reference sequence). The CDR3 DNA sequence: TGTGCCAGCAGTTTCTCCAGGGGAGATGAAAAACTGTTTTTT. Amino acids: CASSFSRGDEKLFF.

This clonotype turned up a few times. The rearrangement uses TRBV19 and TRBJ2-1; 9 bases match TRBD1. The CDR3 runs 15 residues. J lost 6 bases, V lost 2 bases, and 5 bases had no gene match. CDR1 and CDR2 from the germline V gene are LNHDA and SQIVND (reference sequence). The CDR3 region has the DNA TGTGCCAGTAGTATAACGGGACAGGGTGCCAATGAGCAGTTCTTC. Its translation: CASSITGQGANEQFF.

The chain is built from TRBV20-1 and TRBJ1-5, with no clear D. Germline CDR1 reads DFQATT; CDR2 reads SNEGSKA (reference sequence). This CDR3 spans 14 amino acids. Trimming left V 0 bases short and J 3 bases short, with 9 bases between. CDR3 DNA: TGCAGTGCTAGAGAGGGCAGTCTCAATCAGCCCCAGCATTTT. It encodes CSAREGSLNQPQHF.

On this clonotype itself: The junction and the germline gene differ at one end; a read error may be behind it. CDR3 loop: CASSQEGREPRTGELFF. The DNA of the CDR3 is TGTGCCAGCAGCCAAGAGGGGAGGGAGCCTCGAACCGGGGAGCTGTTTTTT. The chain uses TRBV4-1 and TRBJ2-2; TRBD2 aligns across 7 bases. Germline V gives CDR1 MGHRA, CDR2 YSYEKL. The CDR3 contains 17 residues.

This clonotype was detected a few times. The chain uses TRBV5-1 and TRBJ2-5; 10 bases are a match to TRBD1. The V gene end was trimmed by 6 bases and the J gene end by 2 bases; junction bases not matched to a gene: 7. The CDR3 totals 15 residues. Germline CDR1 reads SGHRS; CDR2 reads YFSETQ. CDR3 coding DNA: TGCGCCAGCACGGGGACAGGGGAGAGGCAAGAGACCCAGTACTTC. Protein: CASTGTGERQETQYF. Drawing the rest from reference TRBV5-1 and TRBJ2-5, the complete variable domain is KAGVTQTPRYLIKTRGQQVTLSCSPISGHRSVSWYQQTPGQGLQFLFEYFSETQRNKGNFPGRFSGRQFSNSRSEMNVSTLELGDSALYLCASTGTGERQETQYFGPGTRLLVL.

The count of this clonotype is one. The V and J genes are TRBV13 and TRBJ2-1; D not certain. CDR1 and CDR2 from the germline V gene are PRHDT and FYEKMQ (reference sequence). V was shortened by 1 base and J by 0 bases, with 10 bases between the two germline ends. This CDR3 comprises 16 residues. This CDR3 reads CASSLEALSSYNEQFF. The CDR3 nucleotides are TGTGCCAGCAGCTTAGAGGCACTTAGCTCCTACAATGAGCAGTTCTTC. The whole variable domain, remainder taken from reference TRBV13 and TRBJ2-1, is AAGVIQSPRHLIKEKRETATLKCYPIPRHDTVYWYQQGPGQDPQFLISFYEKMQSDKGSIPDRFSAQQFSDYHSELNMSSLELGDSALYFCASSLEALSSYNEQFFGPGTRLTVL.

A few counts support this clonotype. The chain couples TRBV11-2 to TRBJ1-4, with 8 bases identical to TRBD1. Germline V lookup: CDR1 SGHAT, CDR2 FQNNGV. Trimming took 5 bases from V and 5 from J; bases not matched to a gene: 10. There are 16 residues in the CDR3. This CDR3 reads CASSPRTGRENEKLFF. CDR3 in DNA: TGTGCCAGCAGCCCTAGGACAGGGAGGGAGAATGAAAAACTGTTTTTT.

This clonotype was detected many times. The chain joins TRBV7-2 to TRBJ2-5; maybe TRBD1 (6 bases). The V end was cut by 1 base, the J end by 1 base, with 19 bases between. Germline CDR1 reads SGHTA; CDR2 reads FQGNSA. The CDR3 consists of 18 residues. CDR3 in DNA: TGTGCCAGCAGCTTAGTGGCAGGGGTCTATGGGTTCCAAGAGACCCAGTACTTC. As protein: CASSLVAGVYGFQETQYF. Full variable domain (remainder filled in from reference TRBV7-2 and TRBJ2-5): GAGVSQSPSNKVTEKGKDVELRCDPISGHTALYWYRQSLGQGLEFLIYFQGNSAPDKSGLPSDRFSAERTGGSVSTLTIQRTQQEDSAVYLCASSLVAGVYGFQETQYFGPGTRLLVL.

This clonotype was counted between two and nine times. The chain is built from TRBV6-1 and TRBJ1-2; TRBD1 might be the D (5 bases). Per germline, CDR1 MNHNS and CDR2 SASEGT. The CDR3 has 15 residues. The V gene lost 2 bases and the J gene lost 3 bases, with 13 bases spanning the gap. CDR3 protein: CASSEQGLRDYGYTF. CDR3 sequence (DNA): TGTGCCAGCAGTGAACAGGGCCTAAGGGACTATGGCTACACCTTC.

This clonotype was detected ten times or more. The limits of the CDR3 on the DNA are not certain, so only TCRdb's listed CDR3 is given. The chain employs TRBV7-5 and TRBJ2-1; TRBD2, as called in the table, went unchecked against the DNA. TRBV7-5 is listed as a pseudogene. The CDR3 totals 19 residues, both ends included. This CDR3 reads CISVPEGNRGRAQENEQFF.

The chain combines TRBV19 with TRBJ2-7; 7 nucleotides agree with TRBD1. Germline V gene sequence: CDR1 LNHDA, CDR2 SQIVND (reference sequence). The CDR3 is 15 residues long. V lost 4 bases, J lost 0 bases, and 6 bases stayed unmatched. The CDR3 coding sequence is TGTGCCAGTAGTAAACAGGGGAGTCGCTCCTACGAGCAGTACTTC. Residues: CASSKQGSRSYEQYF.

The chain has TRBV20-1 and TRBJ1-5; D is unresolved. V shed 2 bases and J shed 0 bases, with 8 bases lying between them. Germline V gene sequence: CDR1 DFQATT, CDR2 SNEGSKA (reference sequence). The CDR3 consists of 14 residues. In DNA, the CDR3 is TGCAGTGCTAGATGGGGAAATAGCAATCAGCCCCAGCATTTT. This encodes CSARWGNSNQPQHF.